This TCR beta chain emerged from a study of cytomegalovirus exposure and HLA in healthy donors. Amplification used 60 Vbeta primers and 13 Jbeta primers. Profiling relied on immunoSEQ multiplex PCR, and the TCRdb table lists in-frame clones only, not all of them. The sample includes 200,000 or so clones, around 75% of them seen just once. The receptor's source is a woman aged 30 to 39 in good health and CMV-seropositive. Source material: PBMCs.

This CDR3 reads CASKGPGQSYEQYF. The CDR3 DNA is TGTGCCAGCAAGGGACCGGGACAGAGCTACGAGCAGTACTTC. This rearrangement joins TRBV28 to TRBJ2-7, with 7 bases matching TRBD1. The CDR3 runs 14 residues. Germline V gene sequence: CDR1 MDHEN, CDR2 SYDVKM. The V segment lost 7 bases and the J segment 3 bases; nucleotides outside the gene matches: 9.